This T cell receptor (beta chain) was captured by sequencing in a study of post-analysis software for immune sequencing data. Across the whole study: The courses of disease that were included comprised relapsing-remitting, secondary progressive and progressive-relapsing multiple sclerosis.

V was clipped by 4 bases and J by 3 bases, with 16 bases between them. The CDR3 covers 15 residues. Germline values: CDR1 MNHEY, CDR2 SVGAGI. This clonotype was counted a few times. Its antigen remains unidentified. The authors incorporated unique molecular identifiers into the TCR beta cDNA libraries. It was from approximately 0.91 to 9.4 million T cells that some 500,000 cDNA molecules came. TCRdb re-called the PCR reads with MiXCR, one entry per CDR3 protein. This sample has a few hundred thousand distinct CDR3 sequences, with around a third found just once. Study-wide results and limits: Samples from one preparation batch, clustered by F measure, grouped strongly together. Controls showed significantly higher normalized Chao1 diversity than did multiple sclerosis patients. Patients carried a handful of TRBV segments more frequently than controls did, and TRBV5-6, TRBV5-1 and TRBV20-1 were among them.

The chain is built from TRBV6-5 and TRBJ2-7; no reliable D call. The sequenced sample was blood. This TCR was recovered from a girl under 18 with multiple sclerosis. This CDR3 reads CASSSLPSGSYEQYF. The DNA of the CDR3 is TGTGCCAGCAGTTCCCTCCCGTCAGGAAGCTACGAGCAGTACTTC.